This TCR beta chain comes out of a study of human T cells and chemical hapten exposure. Study summary: It was small differences in pooled library volume that mainly caused per-sample TCR yields to vary.

In the original processing: From around 25,000 to 690,000 TCRs were found per sample, with a median of 95,638. Each CDR3 protein gets one entry after TCRdb re-called the RACE reads with MiXCR. The V and J calls were determined by TCRdb, not by the authors. This sample yields fewer than 100,000 distinct CDR3 sequences, of which about 8.6% are seen a single time; roughly 1.5% belongs to the top ten. CDR1 and CDR2 (germline): MDHEN, SYDVKM. The CDR3 totals 13 residues. V gave up 3 bases and J gave up 4 bases, with 7 bases separating them. As for time point: healthy volunteer bleed at 6 weeks. Total RNA extraction was carried out from unfractionated whole blood.

The chain recombines TRBV28 with TRBJ1-5, with D uncertain. This clonotype was sampled from a female donor in good health. Some clones in this sample may be carry-over from other donors' samples. Specimen: whole blood. The CDR3 DNA is TGTGCCAGCAGTTTCAGGCTGAATCAGCCCCAGCATTTT. Translating gives CASSFRLNQPQHF.